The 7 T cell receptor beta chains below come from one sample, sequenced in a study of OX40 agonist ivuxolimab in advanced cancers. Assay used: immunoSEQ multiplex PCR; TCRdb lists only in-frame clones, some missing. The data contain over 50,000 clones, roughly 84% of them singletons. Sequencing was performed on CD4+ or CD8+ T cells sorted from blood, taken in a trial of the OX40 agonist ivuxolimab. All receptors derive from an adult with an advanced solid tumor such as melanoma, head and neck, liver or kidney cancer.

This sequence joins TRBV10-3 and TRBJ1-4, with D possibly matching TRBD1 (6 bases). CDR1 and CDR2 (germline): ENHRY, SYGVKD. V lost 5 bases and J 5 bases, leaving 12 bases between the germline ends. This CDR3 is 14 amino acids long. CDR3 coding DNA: TGTGCCATCAGTCAGGACAGCGTAAATGAAAAACTGTTTTTT. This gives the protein CAISQDSVNEKLFF.

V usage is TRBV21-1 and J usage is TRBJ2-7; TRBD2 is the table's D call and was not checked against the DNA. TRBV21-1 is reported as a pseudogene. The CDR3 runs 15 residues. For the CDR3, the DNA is TGTGCCAGCAGCAAATTTGCTAGACTAACCTACGAGCAGTACTTC. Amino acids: CASSKFARLTYEQYF.

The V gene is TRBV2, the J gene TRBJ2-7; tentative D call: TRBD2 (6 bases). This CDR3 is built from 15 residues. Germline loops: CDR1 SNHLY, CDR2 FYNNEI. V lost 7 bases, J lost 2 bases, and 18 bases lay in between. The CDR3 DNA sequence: TGTGCCAGCACTACCCGGGGCGCGGGGACCTACGAGCAGTACTTC. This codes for CASTTRGAGTYEQYF.

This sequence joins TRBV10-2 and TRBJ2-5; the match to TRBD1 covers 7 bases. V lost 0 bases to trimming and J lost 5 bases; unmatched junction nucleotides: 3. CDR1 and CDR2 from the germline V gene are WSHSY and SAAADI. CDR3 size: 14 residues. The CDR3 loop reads CASSESDRVETQYF. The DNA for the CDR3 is TGCGCCAGCAGTGAGTCAGACAGGGTGGAGACCCAGTACTTC.

The CDR3 nucleotides read TGCGCCAGCAGTCAGGATCCCGGTACTCCGGATACGCAGTATTTT. Translation: CASSQDPGTPDTQYF. This chain connects TRBV5-1 to TRBJ2-3; D is undetermined. V was cut by 5 bases and J by 6 bases, with 19 bases left in between. Per germline, CDR1 SGHRS and CDR2 YFSETQ. This CDR3 is built from 15 residues.

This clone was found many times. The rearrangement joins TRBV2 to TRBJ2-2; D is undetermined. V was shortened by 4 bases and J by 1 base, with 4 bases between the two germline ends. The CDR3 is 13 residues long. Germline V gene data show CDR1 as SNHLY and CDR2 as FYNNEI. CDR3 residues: CASSGLNTGELFF. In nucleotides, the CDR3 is TGTGCCAGCAGTGGCCTGAACACCGGGGAGCTGTTTTTT.

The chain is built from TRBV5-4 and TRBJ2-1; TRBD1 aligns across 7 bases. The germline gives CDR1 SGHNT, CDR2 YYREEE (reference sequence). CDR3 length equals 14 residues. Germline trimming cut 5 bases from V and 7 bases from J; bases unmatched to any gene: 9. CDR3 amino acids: CASSSPDRENEQFF. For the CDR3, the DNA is TGTGCCAGCAGTTCCCCCGACAGGGAGAATGAGCAGTTCTTC.